These T cell receptor beta chains were read from a single sample in a study of blood T cell repertoires in COVID-19. Method: immunoSEQ multiplex PCR; TCRdb's copy keeps in-frame clones and lacks some. The table includes about 160,000 clones, less than 85% detected once. Sequences were obtained from peripheral blood. All receptors come from a human donor with acute or convalescent COVID-19. The donor label of this sample is uncertain. CDR3s include the opening cysteine and the closing phenylalanine or tryptophan. Fields, in order: CDR3 length, J gene, V gene, CDR3 protein.

15 TRBJ1-2 TRBV6-1 CASSEARTGFYGYTF
15 TRBJ1-3 TRBV19 CASTSQGFSGNTIYF
15 TRBJ2-2 TRBV5-1 CASRGAGVNTGELFF
15 TRBJ1-2 TRBV18 CASSLRQGAPYGYTF
15 TRBJ1-3 TRBV19 CASSMFRVSGNTIYF
12 TRBJ1-1 TRBV28 CASSLPGRKAFF
15 TRBJ2-7 TRBV30 CAWRAEWTSSYEQYF
19 TRBJ2-1 TRBV4-2 CASSPSPGLAGASYNEQFF
14 TRBJ2-7 TRBV19 CASSPRQSSYEQYF
14 TRBJ2-7 TRBV7-2 CASSCRLAGEGKYF
15 TRBJ2-3 TRBV5-1 CASSYGTGETDTQYF
16 TRBJ2-3 TRBV5-6 CASSALGQGVADTQYF
14 TRBJ2-1 TRBV10-2 CASNSGGGRTEQFF
17 TRBJ2-7 TRBV4-1 CASSQEAAGTGTYEQYF
15 TRBJ1-2 TRBV6-5 CASSYSGVDNYGYTF
18 TRBJ2-7 TRBV4-1 CASSLLFRGDGIGYEQYF